This T cell receptor (beta chain) was captured in a study of T cells in women clearing cervical HPV infection. The overall study: No precancer developed; the control's incident HPV16 infection cleared within 12 months. With HLA typing for only a few women, HLA confounding remains possible.

A note on this clone: Its specificity is unknown. Read coverage stops 3 residues before the CDR3 terminus; the germline J gene supplies the remainder.

Looked up from germline, CDR1 is MNHNS and CDR2 is SASEGT. The CDR3 has 15 amino acids. Study-wide results and caveats: TRBV6-7 relative abundance averaged roughly 0.099% in cases and under 0.2% in controls.

immunoSEQ multiplex PCR used an average of around 1,200 ng genomic DNA. Clones were read by immunoSEQ multiplex PCR, and TCRdb kept only the in-frame ones, dropping some. The record lists 25,000 to 30,000 clones, of which the ten most abundant hold 20% to 25%. This receptor was taken from a woman aged 18 to 75 with a cervical HPV16 infection that either progressed to CIN3+ or cleared (not recorded which). The chain has TRBV6-1 and TRBJ2-3; 9 nucleotides match TRBD1. The specimen sequenced was blood buffy coat. CDR3: CASSDMGQGNQPQYF. CDR3 DNA, as far as it was read: TGTGCCAGCAGTGATATGGGACAGGGTAACCAGCCG.